This TCR beta chain was identified during a study of T cell responses to AZD1222 COVID-19 vaccine. About this clone: Its antigen is still unknown.

Second-dose groups at about 4 or about 12 weeks were pooled. This table comes from immunoSEQ multiplex PCR, and its TCRdb copy is limited to in-frame clones, with some not included. The top ten clones hold about 6% of a sample with about 150,000 clones, around 90% of them seen once. Study-level findings and limits: Within unmutated variant regions lay the reported targets of nearly half of spike-specific TCRs. Just a handful of AZD1222 recipients were seropositive at baseline. The CD4 TCRs associated with vaccination extended across spike and predominated at 160-218 and 743-854.

The CDR3 has 15 residues. Trimming shortened V by 3 bases and J by 4 bases, and 18 bases separated the two germline ends. The germline CDR1 and CDR2 sequences are DFQATT and SNEGSKA (reference sequence). The chain employs TRBV20-1 and TRBJ2-5; TRBD2 is a possible D gene (6 bases). The source was peripheral blood, collected 28 days after the second AZD1222 dose. The TCR was taken from an adult who received the AZD1222 COVID-19 vaccine. Written as DNA, the CDR3 is TGCAGTGCTAGTAGGGCGGGGCGTCGGGGAGAGACCCAGTACTTC. Amino acids: CSASRAGRRGETQYF.